This T cell receptor (beta chain) is from a study of radiotherapy plus CTLA-4 blockade in lung cancer. The CDR3 has 14 residues. Germline V lookup: CDR1 SGHRS, CDR2 YFSETQ. Trimming shortened V by 1 base and J by 0 bases, and 4 bases separated the two germline ends. Clones were read by immunoSEQ multiplex PCR, and TCRdb kept only the in-frame ones, dropping some. The table lists roughly 100,000 clones, roughly 84% of them singletons, with less than 2.5% in the top ten. This clonotype was obtained from a human donor with non-small cell lung cancer that progressed on radiotherapy plus ipilimumab. Some clones in this sample may be carry-over from other donors' samples. The chain links TRBV5-1 to TRBJ1-4; D unclear. This material consisted of peripheral blood, taken from a patient treated with radiotherapy plus ipilimumab. CDR3 residues: CASSLTATNEKLFF. Written as DNA, the CDR3 is TGCGCCAGCAGCTTGACCGCAACTAATGAAAAACTGTTTTTT.